One sample yielded the 14 T cell receptor beta chains listed below, sequenced in a study of CD8 T cells in Susac syndrome. RNA in amounts of roughly 0.5 to 1 ug was reverse transcribed with random hexamers. TCRdb analysed the immunoSEQ multiplex PCR reads with MiXCR anew, one entry per CDR3 protein. Here the sample spans tens of thousands of distinct CDR3 sequences, 93% being singletons. Sequences were obtained from CD4+ T cells from PBMCs. The receptors here all came from a human donor with Susac syndrome.

The V call is TRBV20-1, the J call TRBJ1-5; D gene unclear. CDR1 and CDR2 from the germline V gene are DFQATT and SNEGSKA (reference sequence). The CDR3 is made up of 12 amino acids. V was clipped by 4 bases and J by 2 bases, with 6 bases between them. The chain's CDR3 is CSAIHGNQPQHF. DNA for the CDR3: TGCAGTGCTATTCACGGCAATCAGCCCCAGCATTTT.

The CDR3 sequence: CSVGWVNTEAFF. CDR3 DNA: TGCAGCGTGGGGTGGGTGAACACTGAAGCTTTCTTT. The V call is TRBV29-1, the J call TRBJ1-1, with no clear D. The length of the CDR3 is 12 residues. Germline V gene data show CDR1 as SQVTM and CDR2 as ANQGSEA. Trimming removed 6 bases from V and 0 bases from J, with 8 bases in between.

This chain joins TRBV18 and TRBJ1-2; tentative D call: TRBD1 (5 bases). Germline-derived CDR1 and CDR2 are KGHSH and LQKENI. Between the trimmed V and J ends, which lost 5 bases and 6 bases, there was a span of 16 bases. This CDR3 has 14 residues. Written as DNA, the CDR3 is TGTGCCAGCTCATCGGGGCGGAGGACAAATGGCTACACCTTC. Encoded protein: CASSSGRRTNGYTF.

V and J are TRBV19 and TRBJ2-3; D not resolved. CDR3 size: 14 residues. Germline assignment: CDR1 LNHDA and CDR2 SQIVND (reference sequence). V was clipped by 9 bases and J by 0 bases, with 13 bases between them. The CDR3 region has the DNA TGTGCCAGCCAGAGGAGATCTAGCACAGATACGCAGTATTTT. Its protein is CASQRRSSTDTQYF.

This sequence joins TRBV9 and TRBJ2-2; unclear D gene. The ends were cut back, 0 bases at V and 7 bases at J, with 4 bases in the middle. From germline, CDR1 is SGDLS and CDR2 YYNGEE. This CDR3 is built from 12 residues. CDR3 region: CASSVVNGELFF. CDR3 bases: TGTGCCAGCAGCGTAGTGAACGGGGAGCTGTTTTTT.

The rearrangement uses TRBV2 and TRBJ2-1; no clear D. From germline, CDR1 is SNHLY and CDR2 FYNNEI. Trimming cost V 1 base and J 5 bases, with 6 bases left between them. This CDR3 spans 13 amino acids. The CDR3 DNA follows: TGTGCCAGCAGTGAAGTCAGCGACAATGAGCAGTTCTTC. This sequence encodes CASSEVSDNEQFF.

The chain has TRBV12-3 or TRBV12-4 and TRBJ2-2; D possibly corresponds to TRBD1 (6 bases). Between the trimmed V and J ends, which lost 3 bases and 6 bases, there was a span of 17 bases. This CDR3 spans 16 amino acids. The CDR3 loop is CASSLGGRGMPGELFF. In nucleotides, the CDR3 is TGTGCCAGCAGTTTGGGTGGAAGGGGGATGCCCGGGGAGCTGTTTTTT.

V gene TRBV24-1 combines with J gene TRBJ2-7, with D possibly matching TRBD2 (5 bases). This CDR3 has 15 residues. Germline V gene data show CDR1 as KGHDR and CDR2 as SFDVKD. V gave up 7 bases and J gave up 0 bases, with 15 bases separating them. CDR3 loop: CATRLAEPSSYEQYF. Here the CDR3 DNA reads TGTGCCACCAGGCTAGCAGAGCCTAGCTCCTACGAGCAGTACTTC.

The V gene is TRBV7-2, the J gene TRBJ2-5; D unclear. Germline V gene sequence: CDR1 SGHTA, CDR2 FQGNSA. The CDR3 sequence is 12 residues long. Trimming stripped 0 bases from V and 2 bases from J, with 1 base between. The CDR3 sequence: CASSLAQETQYF. CDR3 nucleotide sequence: TGTGCCAGCAGCTTAGCACAAGAGACCCAGTACTTC.

The rearrangement uses TRBV19 and TRBJ2-5; 10 nucleotides align to TRBD2. The length of the CDR3 is 16 residues. Germline lookup yields CDR1 LNHDA and CDR2 SQIVND (reference sequence). V dropped 5 bases and J dropped 4; count of bases not matched to a gene: 10. CDR3 nucleotides: TGTGCCAGTAGTCCGCAGGGAGCGGGGGGGCGAGAGACCCAGTACTTC. As protein: CASSPQGAGGRETQYF.

The V gene is TRBV28, the J gene TRBJ2-1; 7 bases are a match to TRBD2. V shed 7 bases and J 9 bases; nucleotides not matched to a gene: 18. The CDR3 is 16 residues long. Germline loops: CDR1 MDHEN, CDR2 SYDVKM. The CDR3 region has the DNA TGTGCCAGCATTCAAAGCCCCCCCCGGGGGGAGGTTGAGCAGTTCTTC. Its protein is CASIQSPPRGEVEQFF.

This sequence joins TRBV3-1 and TRBJ1-2, with D hard to call. Trimming took 0 bases from V and 8 from J, leaving 10 bases between them. Germline V CDR1 and CDR2: LGHDT, YNNKEL (reference sequence). The CDR3 has 13 residues. The CDR3, as DNA: TGTGCCAGCAGCCAAGATGAGGTGAGAGGCTACACCTTC. This gives the protein CASSQDEVRGYTF.

This clonotype was seen only once. This chain uses TRBV20-1 with TRBJ2-3; D unclear. The CDR3 has 14 residues. Per germline, CDR1 DFQATT and CDR2 SNEGSKA (reference sequence). Trimming removed 0 bases from V and 3 bases from J, with 10 bases in between. CDR3 nucleotide sequence: TGCAGTGCTAGAGATAAGGTTTGGACAGATACGCAGTATTTT. Translation gives CSARDKVWTDTQYF.

The J gene is TRBJ2-4, the V gene TRBV6-2 or TRBV6-3; the D is unclear. The V gene's germline CDR1 is MNHEY and CDR2 SVGEGT. The CDR3 spans 11 residues. Trimming pared 5 bases from V and 10 bases from J, leaving 9 bases between. The CDR3, as DNA: TGTGCCAGCAGTCCGCCCGGGATTCAGTACTTC. This gives the protein CASSPPGIQYF.